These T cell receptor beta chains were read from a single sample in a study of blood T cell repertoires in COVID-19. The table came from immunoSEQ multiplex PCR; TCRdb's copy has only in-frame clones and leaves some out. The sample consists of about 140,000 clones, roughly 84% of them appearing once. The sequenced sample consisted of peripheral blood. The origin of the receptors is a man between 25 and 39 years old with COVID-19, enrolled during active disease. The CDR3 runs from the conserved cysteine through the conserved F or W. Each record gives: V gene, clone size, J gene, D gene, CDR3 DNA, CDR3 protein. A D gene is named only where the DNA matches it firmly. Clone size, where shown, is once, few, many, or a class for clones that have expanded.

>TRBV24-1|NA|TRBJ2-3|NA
TGTGCCACCAGTGTGCGGGACCGCACAGATACGCAGTATTTT
CATSVRDRTDTQYF
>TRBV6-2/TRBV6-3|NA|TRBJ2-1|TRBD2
TGTGCCAGCAGTTACCTCCCTGGGGGGGGTAGTGAGCAGTTCTTC
CASSYLPGGGSEQFF
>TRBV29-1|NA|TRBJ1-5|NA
TGCAGCGTAGGACAGAGCAATCAGCCCCAGCATTTT
CSVGQSNQPQHF
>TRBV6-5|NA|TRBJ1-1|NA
TGTGCCAGCAGTTACTCGACCCTCCCGGGGAACACTGAAGCTTTCTTT
CASSYSTLPGNTEAFF
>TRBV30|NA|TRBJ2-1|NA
TGTGCCTGGAGTCGGGGACTTTACAATGAGCAGTTCTTC
CAWSRGLYNEQFF
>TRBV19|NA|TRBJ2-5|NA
TGTGCCAGTAGCGACCCTAGTTCGACCCAGTACTTC
CASSDPSSTQYF
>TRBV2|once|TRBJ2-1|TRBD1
TGTGCCAGCAGTGAGCACGGGACAGCCTACAATGAGCAGTTCTTC
CASSEHGTAYNEQFF
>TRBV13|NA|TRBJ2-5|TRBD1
TGTGCCAGCAGCTCCCGAGGGACAGTTGAGACCCAGTACTTC
CASSSRGTVETQYF
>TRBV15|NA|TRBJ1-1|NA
TGTGCCACCAGCAGCTACGGGCGGGGGGCAGAGAACACTGAAGCTTTCTTT
CATSSYGRGAENTEAFF
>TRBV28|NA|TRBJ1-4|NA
TGTGCCAGCAGTTCTACAGGGCCCGCAATGGTTAATGAAAAACTGTTTTTT
CASSSTGPAMVNEKLFF
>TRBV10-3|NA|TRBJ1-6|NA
TGTGCCATCAGTGATGGAGGGGCACGCTCACCCCTCCACTTT
CAISDGGARSPLHF
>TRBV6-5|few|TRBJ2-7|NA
TGTGCCAGCAGTTACTCGTGGGCTGGTGCCCCCTACGAGCAGTACTTC
CASSYSWAGAPYEQYF
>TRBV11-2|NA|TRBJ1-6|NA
TGTGCCAGCAGCTCGACAGGAAGGGCTTCACCCCTCCACTTT
CASSSTGRASPLHF
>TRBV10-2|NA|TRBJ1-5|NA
TGCGCCCGCGACAGGCTGAATCAGCCCCAGCATTTT
CARDRLNQPQHF
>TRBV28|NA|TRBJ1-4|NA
TGTGCCAGCAGGATATGGACAGCAACTAATGAAAAACTGTTTTTT
CASRIWTATNEKLFF
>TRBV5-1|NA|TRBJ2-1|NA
TGCGCCAGCAGCTTAGGGACAAATGAGCAGTTCTTC
CASSLGTNEQFF
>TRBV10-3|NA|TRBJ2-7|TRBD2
TGTGCCACCAAGGGGCGGGAGACAACCTACGAGCAGTACTTC
CATKGRETTYEQYF
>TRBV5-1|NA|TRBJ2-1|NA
TGCGCCAGCAGCTTGGAAGGGACAAGATACAATGAGCAGTTCTTC
CASSLEGTRYNEQFF
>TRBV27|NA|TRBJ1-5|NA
TGTGCCAGCAGTTCGCAGGGTTGGGGCAATCAGCCCCAGCATTTT
CASSSQGWGNQPQHF
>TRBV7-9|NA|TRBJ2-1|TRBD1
TGTGCCAGCAGCCCCCCCGGGACAGGGGTTAACAATGAGCAGTTCTTC
CASSPPGTGVNNEQFF
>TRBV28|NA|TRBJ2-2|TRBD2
TGTGCCAGCACGGGAGGGCCGGGCACCGGGGAGCTGTTTTTT
CASTGGPGTGELFF
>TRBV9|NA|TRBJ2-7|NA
TGTGCCAGCAGCGTATCTAGTTACCTAGACTACGAGCAGTACTTC
CASSVSSYLDYEQYF
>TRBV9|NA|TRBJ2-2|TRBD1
TGTGCCAGCAGCGTCACAGGGGGCGGCGGGGAGCTGTTTTTT
CASSVTGGGGELFF
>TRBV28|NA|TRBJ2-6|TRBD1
TGTGCCAGCAAGGAGACAGGGGATCGGGCCAACGTCCTGACTTTC
CASKETGDRANVLTF
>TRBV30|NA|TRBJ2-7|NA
TGTGCCTGGAGTGTAAACCAGGCGCCCTACGAGCAGTACTTC
CAWSVNQAPYEQYF
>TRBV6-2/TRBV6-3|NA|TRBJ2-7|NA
TGTGCCAGCAGTTCCCCTCTCTACGAGCAGTACTTC
CASSSPLYEQYF
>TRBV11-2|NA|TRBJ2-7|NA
TGTGCCAGCACCCCTGGGCTAGCAAGTGTCTACGAGCAGTACTTC
CASTPGLASVYEQYF
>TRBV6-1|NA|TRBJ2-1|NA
TGTGCCAGCAGTGAAGCCGGGGAAAGCAATGAGCAGTTCTTC
CASSEAGESNEQFF
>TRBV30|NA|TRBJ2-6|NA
TGTGCCTGGAGTCTGGGGTCAGGGGGACTCTCTGGGGCCAACGTCCTGACTTTC
CAWSLGSGGLSGANVLTF
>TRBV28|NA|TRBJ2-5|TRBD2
TGTGCCAGCAGTTCCGCCCGTTCCGGGACTAGGAGAGGAGAGACCCAGTACTTC
CASSSARSGTRRGETQYF
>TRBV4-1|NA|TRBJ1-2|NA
TGCGCCAGCAGCCAAGTTCACAATCAGGGAGGTGGCTACACCTTC
CASSQVHNQGGGYTF
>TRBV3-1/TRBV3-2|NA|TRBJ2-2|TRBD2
TGTGCCAGCAGCCCCGCGGGACTAGTAACCGGGGAGCTGTTTTTT
CASSPAGLVTGELFF
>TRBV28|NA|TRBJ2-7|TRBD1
TGTGCCAGCGGCCGGGACAGGGGCTACGAGCAGTACTTC
CASGRDRGYEQYF
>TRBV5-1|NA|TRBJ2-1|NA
TGCGCCAGCAGCTTGGGTGGCGGGATAGGGTCCTACAATGAGCAGTTCTTC
CASSLGGGIGSYNEQFF
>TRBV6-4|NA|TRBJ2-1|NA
TGTGCCAGCAGTGACTCTACGCGGTTGAGCTCCTACAATGAGCAGTTCTTC
CASSDSTRLSSYNEQFF
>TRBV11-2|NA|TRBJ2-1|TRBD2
TGTGCCAGCAGCTTAGAGGCTAGCGGGGAGAATGAGCAGTTCTTC
CASSLEASGENEQFF
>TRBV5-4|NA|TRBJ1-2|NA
TGTGCCAGCAGCATAGACAGGAACTATGGCTACACCTTC
CASSIDRNYGYTF
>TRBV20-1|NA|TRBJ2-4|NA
TGCAGTGCGACAGGACGGCAGTACTTC
CSATGRQYF
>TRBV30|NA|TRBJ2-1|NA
TGTGCCTGGAGTGTCCAGGGGCCCTACAATGAGCAGTTCTTC
CAWSVQGPYNEQFF
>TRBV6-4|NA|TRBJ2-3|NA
TGTGCCAGCAGTGACAGGGGCAGCACGGATACGCAGTATTTT
CASSDRGSTDTQYF
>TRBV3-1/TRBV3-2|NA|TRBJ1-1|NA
TGTGCCAGCAGCCAGGGGGGTGAGACTGAAGCTTTCTTT
CASSQGGETEAFF